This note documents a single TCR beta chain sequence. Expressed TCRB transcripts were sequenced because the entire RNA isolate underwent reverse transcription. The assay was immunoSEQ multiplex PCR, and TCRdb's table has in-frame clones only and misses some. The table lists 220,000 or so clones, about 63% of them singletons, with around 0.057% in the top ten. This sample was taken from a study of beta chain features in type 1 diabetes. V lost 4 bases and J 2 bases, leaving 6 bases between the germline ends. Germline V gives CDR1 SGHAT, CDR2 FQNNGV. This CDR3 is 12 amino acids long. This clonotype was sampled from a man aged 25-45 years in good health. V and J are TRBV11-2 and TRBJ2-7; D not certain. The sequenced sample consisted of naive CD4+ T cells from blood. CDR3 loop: CASSYRAYEQYF. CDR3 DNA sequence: TGTGCCAGCAGCTACAGAGCCTACGAGCAGTACTTC.